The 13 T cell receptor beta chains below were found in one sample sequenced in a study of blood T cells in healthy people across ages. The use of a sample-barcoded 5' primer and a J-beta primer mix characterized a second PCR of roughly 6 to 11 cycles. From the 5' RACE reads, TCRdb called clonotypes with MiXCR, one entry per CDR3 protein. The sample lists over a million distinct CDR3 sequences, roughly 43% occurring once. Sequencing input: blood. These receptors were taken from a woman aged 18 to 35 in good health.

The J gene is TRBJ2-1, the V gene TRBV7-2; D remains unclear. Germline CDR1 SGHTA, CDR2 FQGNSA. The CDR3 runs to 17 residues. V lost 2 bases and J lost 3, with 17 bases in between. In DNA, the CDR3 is TGTGCCAGCAGCTTACAACCTGGAGCAGTGGGCTACAATGAGCAGTTCTTC. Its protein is CASSLQPGAVGYNEQFF.

CDR3 in amino acids: CASSYSGTDLMGEQYF. The CDR3 DNA reads as TGTGCCAGCAGTTACTCGGGGACAGACCTTATGGGCGAGCAGTACTTC. The genes are TRBV6-5 and TRBJ2-7, with 7 nucleotides matching TRBD1. This CDR3 has 16 residues. Looked up from germline, CDR1 is MNHEY and CDR2 is SVGAGI. After removal of 0 bases from V and 6 bases from J, the junction contained 11 bases not matched to a gene.

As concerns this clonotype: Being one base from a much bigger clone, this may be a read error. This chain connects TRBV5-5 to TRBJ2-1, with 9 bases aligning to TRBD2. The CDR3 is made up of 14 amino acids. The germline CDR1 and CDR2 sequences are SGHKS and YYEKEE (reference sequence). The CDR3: CASREVAGENERFF. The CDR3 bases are TGTGCCAGCAGGGAGGTAGCGGGAGAGAATGAGCGGTTCTTC.

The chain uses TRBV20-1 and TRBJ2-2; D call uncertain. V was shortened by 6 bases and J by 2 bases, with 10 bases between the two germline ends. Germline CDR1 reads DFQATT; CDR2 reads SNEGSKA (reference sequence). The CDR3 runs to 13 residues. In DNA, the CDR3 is TGCAGTGCCGCCGCCCTAAACACCGGGGAGCTGTTTTTT. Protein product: CSAAALNTGELFF.

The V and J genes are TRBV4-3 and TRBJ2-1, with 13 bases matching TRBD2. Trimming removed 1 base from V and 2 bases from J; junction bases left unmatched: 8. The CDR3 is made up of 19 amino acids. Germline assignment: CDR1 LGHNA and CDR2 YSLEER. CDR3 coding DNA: TGCGCCAGCAGCCAAGCTTTCTTGACTAGCGGGAGGACCTACAATGAGCAGTTCTTC. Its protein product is CASSQAFLTSGRTYNEQFF.

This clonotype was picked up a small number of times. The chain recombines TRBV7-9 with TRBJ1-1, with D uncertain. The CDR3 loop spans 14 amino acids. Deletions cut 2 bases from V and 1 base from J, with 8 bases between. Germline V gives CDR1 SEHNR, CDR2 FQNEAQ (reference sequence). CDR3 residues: CASSLSQSNTEAFF. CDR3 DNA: TGTGCCAGCAGCTTAAGTCAGTCGAACACTGAAGCTTTCTTT.

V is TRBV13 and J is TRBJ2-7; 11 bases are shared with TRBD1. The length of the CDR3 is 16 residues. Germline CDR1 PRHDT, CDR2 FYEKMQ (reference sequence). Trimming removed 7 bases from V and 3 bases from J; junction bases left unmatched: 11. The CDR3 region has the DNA TGTGCCAGCAACCATCGTGGGGACAGGGGGAACTACGAGCAGTACTTC. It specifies CASNHRGDRGNYEQYF.

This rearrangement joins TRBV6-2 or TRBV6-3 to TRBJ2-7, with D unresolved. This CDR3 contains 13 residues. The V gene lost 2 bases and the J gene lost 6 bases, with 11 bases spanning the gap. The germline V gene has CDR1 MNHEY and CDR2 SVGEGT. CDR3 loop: CASSYIRDSEQYF. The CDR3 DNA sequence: TGTGCCAGCAGTTACATTAGAGACTCCGAGCAGTACTTC.

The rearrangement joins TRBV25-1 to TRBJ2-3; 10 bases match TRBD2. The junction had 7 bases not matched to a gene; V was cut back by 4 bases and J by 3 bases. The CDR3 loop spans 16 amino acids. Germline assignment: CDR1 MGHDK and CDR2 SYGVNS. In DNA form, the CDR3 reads TGTGCCAGCAGTGCGCTAGCGGGAGTTTGGACAGATACGCAGTATTTT. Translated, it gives CASSALAGVWTDTQYF.

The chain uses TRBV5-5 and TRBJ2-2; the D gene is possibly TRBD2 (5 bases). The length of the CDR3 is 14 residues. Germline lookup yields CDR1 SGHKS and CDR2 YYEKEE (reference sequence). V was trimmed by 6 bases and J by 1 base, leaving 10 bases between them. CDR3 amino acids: CASNHEGNTGELFF. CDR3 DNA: TGTGCCAGCAACCATGAGGGGAACACCGGGGAGCTGTTTTTT.

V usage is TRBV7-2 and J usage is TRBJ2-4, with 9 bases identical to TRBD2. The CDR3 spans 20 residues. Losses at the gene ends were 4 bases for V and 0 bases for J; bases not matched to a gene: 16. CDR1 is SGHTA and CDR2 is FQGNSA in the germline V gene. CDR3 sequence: CASSYALASGAPIAKNIQYF. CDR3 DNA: TGTGCCAGCAGCTATGCCCTTGCTAGCGGGGCACCTATAGCCAAAAACATTCAGTACTTC.

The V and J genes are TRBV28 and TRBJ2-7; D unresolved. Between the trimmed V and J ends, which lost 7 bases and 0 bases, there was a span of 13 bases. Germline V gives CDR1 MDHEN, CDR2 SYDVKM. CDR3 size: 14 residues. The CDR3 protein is CASKRQPCSYEQYF. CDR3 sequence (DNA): TGTGCCAGCAAGAGGCAGCCCTGCTCCTACGAGCAGTACTTC.

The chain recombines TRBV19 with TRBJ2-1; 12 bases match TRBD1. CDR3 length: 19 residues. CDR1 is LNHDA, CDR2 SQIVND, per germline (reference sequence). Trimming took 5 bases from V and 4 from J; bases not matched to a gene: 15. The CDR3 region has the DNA TGTGCCAGTAGTCGAAGGCCTTCAGGGACAGGGGGCCAGTACAATGAGCAGTTCTTC. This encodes CASSRRPSGTGGQYNEQFF.